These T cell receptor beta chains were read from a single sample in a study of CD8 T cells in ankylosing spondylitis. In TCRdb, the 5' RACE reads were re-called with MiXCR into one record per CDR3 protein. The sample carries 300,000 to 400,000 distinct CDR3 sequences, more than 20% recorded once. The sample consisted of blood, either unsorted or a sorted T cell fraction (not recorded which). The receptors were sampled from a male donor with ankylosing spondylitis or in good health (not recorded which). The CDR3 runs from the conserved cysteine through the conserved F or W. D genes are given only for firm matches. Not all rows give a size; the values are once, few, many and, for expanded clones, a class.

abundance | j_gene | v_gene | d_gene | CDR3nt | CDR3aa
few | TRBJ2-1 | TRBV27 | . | TGTGCCAGCAGCCAGACTGGGAGCTCCTACAATGAGCAGTTCTTC | CASSQTGSSYNEQFF
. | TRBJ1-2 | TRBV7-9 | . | TGTGCCAGCAGCCCAGCAGGGGTGAACTATGGCTACACCTTC | CASSPAGVNYGYTF
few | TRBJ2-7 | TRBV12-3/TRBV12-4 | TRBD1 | TGTGCCAGCAGTTCGGACAGGGGGTCGGGATACGAGCAGTACTTC | CASSSDRGSGYEQYF
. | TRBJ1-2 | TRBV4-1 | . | TGCGCCAGCAGCCAAGATCCGGCGGCCGGAGGCTACACCTTC | CASSQDPAAGGYTF
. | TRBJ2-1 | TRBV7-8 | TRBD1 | TGTGCCAGCAGCTTAGGACAGGGTGCGCGCAATGAGCAGTTCTTC | CASSLGQGARNEQFF
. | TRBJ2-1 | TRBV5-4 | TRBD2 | TGTGCCAGCAGCTTAGCGACTAGCTGGAATGAGCAGTTCTTC | CASSLATSWNEQFF
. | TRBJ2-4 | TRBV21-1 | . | TGTGCCAGCAGCAAAGACAGCTCCCCAGCCAAAAACATTCAGTACTTC | CASSKDSSPAKNIQYF
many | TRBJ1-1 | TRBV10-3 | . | TGTGCCATCAGTGAGTCGGTCATGGGACCGAACACTGAAGCTTTCTTT | CAISESVMGPNTEAFF
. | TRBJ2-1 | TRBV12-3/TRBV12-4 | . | TGTGCCAGCAGCCCACCGGACAAGTACAATGAGCAGTTCTTC | CASSPPDKYNEQFF
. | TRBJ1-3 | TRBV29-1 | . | TGCAGCGTTGAAGCCCAGGGGACTGGAAACACCATATATTTT | CSVEAQGTGNTIYF
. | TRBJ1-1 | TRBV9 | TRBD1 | TGTGCCAGCAACGAGGTAGGGGGCTTGGGGAACACTGAAGCTTTCTTT | CASNEVGGLGNTEAFF
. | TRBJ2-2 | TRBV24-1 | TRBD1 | TGTGCCACTACGGCGGGACAGGCGAACACCGGGGAGCTGTTTTTT | CATTAGQANTGELFF
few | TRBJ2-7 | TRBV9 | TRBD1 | TGTGCCAGCAGCGTAGGATGGGACAGGGGAGGGGACGAGCAGTACTTC | CASSVGWDRGGDEQYF
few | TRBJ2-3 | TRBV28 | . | TGTGCCAGCGCACCCCAGGGGGGGAATTTGTATACGCAGTATTTT | CASAPQGGNLYTQYF
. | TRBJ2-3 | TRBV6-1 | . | TGTGCCAGCACTGGCGGGGTGGTAGATACGCAGTATTTT | CASTGGVVDTQYF
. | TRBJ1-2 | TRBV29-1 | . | TGCAGCGTTGAAGATGGGAGTGAAGGGGCCCTATATGGCTACACCTTC | CSVEDGSEGALYGYTF